This TCR beta chain is from a study of T cell responses to AZD1222 COVID-19 vaccine. Study-level results: Two AZD1222 doses significantly raised spike-specific TCR breadth and depth over controls. Sampling that yielded the repertoires occurred only after the peak T cell response. Across spike, vaccine-associated CD4 TCRs were found, dominant at 160-218 and 743-854.

Concerning this clone itself: Its antigen is unidentified.

Using immunoSEQ multiplex PCR, the repertoire was profiled, and TCRdb retains in-frame clones only, with some absent. The table has 80,000 to 100,000 clones, approximately 83% seen once; the top ten hold approximately 3.6%. This CDR3 comprises 16 residues. After removal of 0 bases from V and 1 base from J, the junction contained 5 bases not matched to a gene. The germline V gene has CDR1 SGHRS and CDR2 YFSETQ. The chain couples TRBV5-1 to TRBJ1-1, with TRBD1 matching 8 bases. The source is an adult who received the AZD1222 COVID-19 vaccine. The sample was peripheral blood, taken 28 days after the second AZD1222 dose. The CDR3 sequence is CASSLGTGLGNTEAFF. The CDR3 bases are TGCGCCAGCAGCTTGGGGACAGGGCTGGGGAACACTGAAGCTTTCTTT.